This entry concerns a single TCR beta chain. These data originate in a study of control samples from healthy donors and cancer patients. This CDR3 has 15 amino acids. V lost 2 bases and J 1 base, leaving 9 bases between the germline ends. Looked up from germline, CDR1 is WSHSY and CDR2 is SAAADI. Assay: immunoSEQ multiplex PCR; the TCRdb copy retains only in-frame clones and omits some. The table records about 57,000 clones, around 93% of them present only once. This sequence was found in a man aged 25 to 40 with colorectal cancer. Sequencing used PBMCs. J is TRBJ1-3 and V is TRBV10-2; no clear D. In nucleotides, the CDR3 is TGCGCCAGCAGTGAGACACATGGGTCTGGAAACACCATATATTTT. This sequence encodes CASSETHGSGNTIYF.